Following are 27 T cell receptor beta chains from one sample sequenced in a study of regulatory T cells in long-lasting Graves disease (dated by TCRdb to the early 2020s). Libraries came from multiplex PCR. TCRdb shows the sequencer as Illumina HiSeq 4000. CDR3 regions were amplified by Arm-PCR with iRepertoire HTBI primers to construct TCR beta libraries. Using fastp at Q25 and MiXCR, TCRdb reprocessed the public reads and kept productive beta chains. For every CDR3 protein sequence, its rows merge into one entry that carries the most common genes and DNA. For this sample there are nearly 350,000 distinct CDR3 sequences; 20% appear just once. The top ten hold 25% to 30% of the sample. The label giving this sample's time point can be read as: persistent/refractory GD, antithyroid drugs over 5 years with positive TRAb. RNA was extracted from PBMCs in TRIzol for both TCR sequencing and RNA sequencing.

The starting material was peripheral blood mononuclear cells (PBMCs), obtained when the disease was refractory, from a patient treated with antithyroid drugs. The receptors originated from a female donor with Graves disease.

This clonotype has a count of ten or more. The chain joins TRBV7-8 to TRBJ2-1, with unresolved D. This CDR3 comprises 14 residues. V dropped 3 bases and J dropped 7 bases, with 13 bases sitting between them. Germline CDR1 is SGHVS and CDR2 is FQNEAQ. The CDR3 region has the DNA TGTGCCAGCAGCTTTACACGGTACGGGAATGAGCAGTTCTTC. Amino acids: CASSFTRYGNEQFF. Looking up the rest from reference TRBV7-8 and TRBJ2-1 gives the full variable domain: GAGVSQSPRYKVAKRGQDVALRCDPISGHVSLFWYQQALGQGPEFLTYFQNEAQLDKSGLPSDRFFAERPEGSVSTLKIQRTQQEDSAVYLCASSFTRYGNEQFFGPGTRLTVL.

This clonotype was recorded many times. V usage is TRBV28 and J usage is TRBJ2-5; D gene unclear. This CDR3 has 13 residues. Between the trimmed V and J ends, which lost 3 bases and 4 bases, there was a span of 9 bases. The germline V gene has CDR1 MDHEN and CDR2 SYDVKM. Here the CDR3 reads CASSFPGSETQYF. CDR3 DNA sequence: TGTGCCAGCAGTTTCCCCGGTTCAGAGACCCAGTACTTC.

This clonotype has a count of ten or more. The V gene is TRBV5-1, the J gene TRBJ1-1; D possibly corresponds to TRBD1 (6 bases). The germline V gene has CDR1 SGHRS and CDR2 YFSETQ. Trimming took 1 base from V and 5 from J, leaving 15 bases between them. This CDR3 is 15 amino acids long. The CDR3 DNA reads TGCGCCAGCAGCTTGACTAAGGGGGTTTGGACTGAAGCTTTCTTT. It translates to CASSLTKGVWTEAFF.

This clonotype was seen repeatedly, ten times or more. The CDR3 nucleotides are TGTGCCAGTAATTCCGCCCGGGCCAGCAATCAGCCCCAGCATTTT. It codes for CASNSARASNQPQHF. The chain couples TRBV19 to TRBJ1-5; no definite D call. V shed 7 bases and J shed 1 base, with 14 bases lying between them. The germline gives CDR1 LNHDA, CDR2 SQIVND (reference sequence). The CDR3 extends over 15 amino acids.

Points on this clonotype: The junction shows a germline mismatch at one end, possibly a read error. The chain joins TRBV7-2 to TRBJ2-7; D assignment may be TRBD1 or TRBD2 (5 bases each). This CDR3 contains 14 residues. In germline, CDR1 is SGHTA, CDR2 FQGNSA. The CDR3 DNA reads as TGTGCCAGCAGCTTAGGCCGGGGCTCCTACGGGCAGTACTTC. This codes for CASSLGRGSYGQYF.

This clonotype was observed a handful of times. The chain links TRBV29-1 to TRBJ1-2, with D perhaps matching TRBD1 (5 bases). From germline, CDR1 is SQVTM and CDR2 ANQGSEA. CDR3 length equals 15 residues. Trimming left V 5 bases short and J 2 bases short, with 18 bases between. The CDR3 sequence: CSVIRSGGGNYGYTF. The DNA of the CDR3 is TGCAGCGTTATCCGATCTGGGGGGGGGAACTATGGCTACACCTTC.

The chain has TRBV12-3 or TRBV12-4 and TRBJ1-5; weak D call: TRBD1 (5 bases). Trimming shortened V by 3 bases and J by 2 bases, and 8 bases separated the two germline ends. The CDR3 sequence is 14 residues long. This CDR3 is CASSFWGGNQPQHF. The DNA for the CDR3 is TGTGCCAGCAGTTTTTGGGGGGGCAATCAGCCCCAGCATTTT.

Comments on this clonotype: The junction differs from germline at one of its ends, possibly a read error. The chain combines TRBV7-2 with TRBJ2-7; D is perhaps TRBD1 (6 bases). The CDR3 totals 13 residues. Germline CDR1 SGHTA, CDR2 FQGNSA. This CDR3 reads CASSIATGYEQYF. The CDR3, as DNA: TGTGCCAGCAGCATAGCGACAGGCTACGAGCAGTACTTC.

The table lists this clonotype with a few counts. Mismatch with germline at one junction end may stem from a read error. J is TRBJ2-4 and V is TRBV6-1, with TRBD1 identical over 11 bases. Germline V gene sequence: CDR1 MNHNS, CDR2 SASEGT. This CDR3 has 17 residues. CDR3 nucleotides: TGTGCCAGCACTGAACGGGGGACAGGGGGAGCCAAAAACATTCAGTACTTC. It codes for CASTERGTGGAKNIQYF.

The chain is built from TRBV7-8 and TRBJ1-1; D not certain. In germline, CDR1 is SGHVS, CDR2 FQNEAQ. V gave up 5 bases and J gave up 1 base, with 14 bases separating them. The CDR3 spans 15 residues. CDR3 sequence: CASSQFRGANTEAFF. The CDR3 DNA reads as TGTGCCAGCAGCCAGTTTCGAGGAGCGAACACTGAAGCTTTCTTT.

This clonotype was seen at least ten times. The V and J genes are TRBV20-1 and TRBJ1-6; D remains ambiguous. Per germline, CDR1 DFQATT and CDR2 SNEGSKA (reference sequence). V lost 0 bases to trimming and J lost 14 bases, with 8 bases between them. The CDR3 loop spans 11 amino acids. CDR3 DNA sequence: TGCAGTGCTAGAGATCGTGCAGCCCTCCACTTT. It translates to CSARDRAALHF.

At least ten counts were recorded for this clonotype. The CDR3, as DNA: TGTGCCAGCAGTCCCAGGGATACTCGTGGCTACACCTTC. Residues: CASSPRDTRGYTF. The chain employs TRBV6-1 and TRBJ1-2, with a possible D match to TRBD1 (5 bases). V lost 5 bases and J lost 7, with 14 bases in between. From germline, CDR1 is MNHNS and CDR2 SASEGT. The CDR3 covers 13 residues.

The J gene is TRBJ2-2, the V gene TRBV2; either TRBD1 or TRBD2 may supply D (5 bases each). V was clipped by 4 bases and J by 6 bases, with 9 bases between them. Germline V gene lookup returns CDR1 SNHLY and CDR2 FYNNEI. This CDR3 spans 13 amino acids. The CDR3 protein is CASSGDGPGELFF. The DNA for the CDR3 is TGTGCCAGCAGTGGGGACGGCCCCGGGGAGCTGTTTTTT.

This clonotype was picked up a small number of times. The chain recombines TRBV9 with TRBJ2-4, with 9 bases matching TRBD1. J gave up 4 bases and V 3 bases, and 17 bases lay outside the gene matches. The CDR3 is made up of 19 amino acids. Germline V CDR1 and CDR2: SGDLS, YYNGEE. The CDR3 bases are TGTGCCAGCAGCGCCGCCCCGGGACAGGGCGGGGTGGCGAAAAACATTCAGTACTTC. Its translation is CASSAAPGQGGVAKNIQYF.

The sample holds a few counts of this clonotype. The chain combines TRBV20-1 with TRBJ1-2; D is uncertain. The germline V gene has CDR1 DFQATT and CDR2 SNEGSKA (reference sequence). Deletions cut 6 bases from V and 4 bases from J, with 12 bases between. The CDR3 has 12 residues. CDR3 coding DNA: TGCAGTGCGTCCGGGCACCTCTATGGCTACACCTTC. Amino acid sequence: CSASGHLYGYTF.

There are many counts of this clonotype. The J gene is TRBJ2-5, the V gene TRBV20-1; TRBD2 agrees at 11 bases. The CDR3 runs to 13 residues. Germline assignment: CDR1 DFQATT and CDR2 SNEGSKA (reference sequence). The CDR3 region is CSTTGTSGETQYF. CDR3 nucleotide sequence: TGCAGCACTACCGGGACTAGCGGAGAGACCCAGTACTTC.

This sequence joins TRBV14 and TRBJ2-7; 9 positions agree with TRBD1. The CDR3 runs 16 residues. Germline values: CDR1 SGHDN, CDR2 FVKESK. Trimming cost V 4 bases and J 5 bases; bases outside gene matches: 12. The CDR3 spells CASSRPGQGYPHEQYF. CDR3 in DNA: TGTGCCAGCAGCCGCCCGGGACAGGGATACCCCCACGAGCAGTACTTC.

This clonotype has ten or more counts. The CDR3 sequence: CAWTTGPQDTEAFF. DNA for the CDR3: TGTGCCTGGACGACAGGGCCACAGGACACTGAAGCTTTCTTT. This sequence joins TRBV30 and TRBJ1-1; TRBD1 aligns across 7 bases. Germline V gives CDR1 GTSNPN, CDR2 SVGIG (reference sequence). J lost 3 bases, V lost 4 bases, and 8 bases had no gene match. The CDR3 contains 14 residues. Combining the CDR3 with reference TRBV30 and TRBJ1-1 gives the whole variable domain SQTIHQWPATLVQPVGSPLSLECTVEGTSNPNLYWYRQAAGRGLQLLFYSVGIGQISSEVPQNLSASRPQDRQFILSSKKLLLSDSGFYLCAWTTGPQDTEAFFGQGTRLTVV.

This clonotype has just a few counts. The J gene is TRBJ2-7, the V gene TRBV29-1; 9 positions agree with TRBD1. The CDR3 sequence is 14 residues long. CDR1 is SQVTM, CDR2 ANQGSEA, per germline. Germline trimming cut 3 bases from V and 4 bases from J; bases unmatched to any gene: 7. CDR3 region: CSVDLTGGGYEQYF. The CDR3 DNA is TGCAGCGTTGACCTGACAGGGGGAGGGTACGAGCAGTACTTC.

The rearrangement links TRBV7-2 to TRBJ1-2; tentatively, D is TRBD1 (5 bases). CDR3 length: 15 residues. CDR1 is SGHTA and CDR2 is FQGNSA in the germline V gene. V was shortened by 2 bases and J by 4 bases, with 14 bases between the two germline ends. CDR3 nucleotide sequence: TGTGCCAGCAGCTTATCCAGGGAAAGGGGCTATGGCTACACCTTC. It yields the protein CASSLSRERGYGYTF.

This clonotype has ten or more counts. J is TRBJ2-7 and V is TRBV2; the D gene is possibly TRBD1 (6 bases). The length of the CDR3 is 10 residues. V was trimmed by 7 bases and J by 5 bases, leaving 6 bases between them. Germline V gene sequence: CDR1 SNHLY, CDR2 FYNNEI. CDR3 sequence reads: CASKGDEQYF. As DNA, the CDR3 is TGTGCCAGCAAGGGGGACGAGCAGTACTTC.

V gene TRBV7-2 combines with J gene TRBJ1-2; weak D call: TRBD1 (5 bases). CDR3 length equals 17 residues. V lost 1 base and J 2 bases, leaving 17 bases between the germline ends. In germline, CDR1 is SGHTA, CDR2 FQGNSA. As DNA, the CDR3 is TGTGCCAGCAGCTTAGAGGTTACCGGGGGTTGGAACTATGGCTACACCTTC. It codes for CASSLEVTGGWNYGYTF.

This clonotype occurred many times. The chain joins TRBV3-1 to TRBJ1-1; a possible D gene is TRBD1 (6 bases). CDR1 and CDR2 from the germline V gene are LGHDT and YNNKEL (reference sequence). The CDR3 is made up of 16 amino acids. Trimming shortened V by 4 bases and J by 2 bases, and 17 bases separated the two germline ends. The CDR3 protein is CASSPETGGYNTEAFF. In nucleotides, the CDR3 is TGTGCCAGCAGCCCAGAGACCGGGGGCTATAACACTGAAGCTTTCTTT.

This chain uses TRBV7-9 with TRBJ1-2; TRBD1 aligns across 8 bases. Germline CDR1 and CDR2: SEHNR and FQNEAQ (reference sequence). V dropped 5 bases and J dropped 4; count of bases not matched to a gene: 6. The CDR3 is 14 residues long. The CDR3 sequence: CASSPTGQVYGYTF. As DNA, the CDR3 is TGTGCCAGCAGCCCGACGGGACAGGTCTATGGCTACACCTTC.

This clonotype was observed once. The chain has TRBV28 and TRBJ2-3; D not certain. The CDR3 loop spans 13 amino acids. V shed 6 bases and J shed 4 bases, with 11 bases lying between them. Germline lookup yields CDR1 MDHEN and CDR2 SYDVKM. The CDR3 loop reads CASSPQSADTQYF. The CDR3 DNA is TGTGCCAGCAGCCCACAGTCGGCAGATACGCAGTATTTT.

The chain links TRBV9 to TRBJ2-1; D gene ambiguous. The CDR3 contains 16 residues. The germline gives CDR1 SGDLS, CDR2 YYNGEE. The ends were cut back, 0 bases at V and 0 bases at J, with 10 bases in the middle. CDR3 DNA: TGTGCCAGCAGCGTAGCCTGGCGGACCTCCTACAATGAGCAGTTCTTC. As protein: CASSVAWRTSYNEQFF.

Points on this clonotype: A much larger clone is a single base away; this may be a read error. The chain combines TRBV7-3 with TRBJ1-2; a possible D gene is TRBD1 (6 bases). This CDR3 is built from 14 residues. Trimming stripped 5 bases from V and 7 bases from J, with 17 bases between. CDR1 and CDR2 (germline): SGHTA, FQGTGA. The CDR3 sequence is CASSTGAGAFGYTF. The CDR3 nucleotides are TGTGCCAGCAGCACCGGGGCAGGGGCCTTTGGCTACACCTTC.